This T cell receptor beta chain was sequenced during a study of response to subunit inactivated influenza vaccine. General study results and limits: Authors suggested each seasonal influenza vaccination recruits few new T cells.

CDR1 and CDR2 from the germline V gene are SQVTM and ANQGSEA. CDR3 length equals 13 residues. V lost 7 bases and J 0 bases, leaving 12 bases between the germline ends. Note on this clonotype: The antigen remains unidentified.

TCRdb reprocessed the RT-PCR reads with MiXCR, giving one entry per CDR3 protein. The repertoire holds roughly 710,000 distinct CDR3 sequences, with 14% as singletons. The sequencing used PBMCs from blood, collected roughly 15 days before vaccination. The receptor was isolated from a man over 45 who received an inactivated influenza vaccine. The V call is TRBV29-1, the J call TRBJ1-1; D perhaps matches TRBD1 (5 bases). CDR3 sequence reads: CSARQTLNTEAFF. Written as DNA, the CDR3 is TGCAGCGCCCGACAGACCCTGAACACTGAAGCTTTCTTT. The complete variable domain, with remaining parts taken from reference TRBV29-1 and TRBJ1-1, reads SAVISQKPSRDICQRGTSLTIQCQVDSQVTMMFWYRQQPGQSLTLIATANQGSEATYESGFVIDKFPISRPNLTFSTLTVSNMSPEDSSIYLCSARQTLNTEAFFGQGTRLTVV.